These T cell receptor beta chains were read from a single sample in a study of blood T cell repertoires in COVID-19. Sequencing used immunoSEQ multiplex PCR; TCRdb keeps in-frame clones, though not all of them. The sample holds 250,000 or so clones; approximately 86% are singletons and the top ten take approximately 2%. Sequencing was carried out using peripheral blood. Every receptor here comes from a man aged 25-45 years with active or convalescent COVID-19. The CDR3 runs from the conserved cysteine through the conserved F or W. D genes are given only for firm matches. Clone size is stated in some rows and not others, as once, few, many or a class when expanded.

size	V	J	D	DNA	CDR3
once	TRBV12-3/TRBV12-4	TRBJ1-2	NA	TGTGCCAGCAGTTCGAGCGTTAACTATGGCTACACCTTC	CASSSSVNYGYTF
NA	TRBV7-3	TRBJ2-3	TRBD2	TGTGCCAGCAGCTTAGCAGCGGGGGTTGAAGATACGCAGTATTTT	CASSLAAGVEDTQYF
NA	TRBV6-5	TRBJ2-7	TRBD2	TGTGCCAGCAACGAAGTCCTAGCGGGGGGACGCGAGCAGTACTTC	CASNEVLAGGREQYF
NA	TRBV4-1	TRBJ1-2	NA	TGCGCCAGCAGCCAAGCTTCGGACAGTAACTATGGCTACACCTTC	CASSQASDSNYGYTF
NA	TRBV7-8	TRBJ2-7	NA	TGTGCCAGCAGCTCCTACACAGGGACGGGCGAGCAGTACTTC	CASSSYTGTGEQYF
NA	TRBV9	TRBJ2-2	NA	TGTGCCAGCAGCATATCGGGACTTCCTTCCACCGGGGAGCTGTTTTTT	CASSISGLPSTGELFF
NA	TRBV12-3/TRBV12-4	TRBJ1-1	NA	TGTGCCAGCACCGTTGGGGCGAACACTGAAGCTTTCTTT	CASTVGANTEAFF
NA	TRBV18	TRBJ2-7	NA	TGTGCCAGCTCTGTAGAAATCCGCTACGAGCAGTACTTC	CASSVEIRYEQYF
NA	TRBV4-1	TRBJ2-7	TRBD2	TGCGCCAGCAGCCAAGATACTAGCGGGGGGTTCTACGAGCAGTACTTC	CASSQDTSGGFYEQYF
once	TRBV18	TRBJ2-7	NA	TGTGCCAGCTCACCACCGTCCCAGGGCGCCTACGAGCAGTACTTC	CASSPPSQGAYEQYF
NA	TRBV5-5	TRBJ1-4	NA	TGTGCCAGCAGCTTGAGGGCGGGGGAAAAACTGTTTTTT	CASSLRAGEKLFF
few	TRBV30	TRBJ1-1	NA	TGTGCCTGGAGTGGGCAACGAGGGTTGGACACTGAAGCTTTCTTT	CAWSGQRGLDTEAFF
NA	TRBV6-6	TRBJ2-7	NA	TGTGCCAGCAGTACCCTTTCCGGCTACGAGCAGTACTTC	CASSTLSGYEQYF
NA	TRBV4-1	TRBJ1-1	NA	TGCGCCAGCAGCCAAGATCCTGGGGGGGCCTTGAACACTGAAGCTTTCTTT	CASSQDPGGALNTEAFF
NA	TRBV7-9	TRBJ2-5	NA	TGTGCCAGCAGCTTAGTCGGGGAGACCCAGTACTTC	CASSLVGETQYF
NA	TRBV11-2	TRBJ1-2	TRBD1	TGTGCCAGCAGCCACTTATCCCCGGGACAGGGAGCCTATGGCTACACCTTC	CASSHLSPGQGAYGYTF
NA	TRBV6-5	TRBJ1-1	NA	TGTGCCAGCAGTTCCCCTTCGCGGACTGAAGCTTTCTTT	CASSSPSRTEAFF
NA	TRBV19	TRBJ1-5	NA	TGTGCCAGTAACCAGATCAGCAATCAGCCCCAGCATTTT	CASNQISNQPQHF